The rows below give T cell receptor beta chains drawn from one sample of a study of PD-1 blockade in mismatch repair-deficient tumors. Libraries were prepared by immunoSEQ multiplex PCR; TCRdb keeps only in-frame clonotypes and omits some of them. Of around 40,000 clones listed, over 80% are singletons. The material was PBMCs, obtained approximately 41 weeks after starting pembrolizumab. These receptors all stem from an adult with mismatch repair-deficient cancer. Both conserved end residues are trimmed from each CDR3. Not all rows give a size; the values are once, few, many and, for expanded clones, a class.

clone_size v_call cdr3_aa
- TRBV11-1 ASSPKMKTSGRTHEQY
- TRBV5-1 ASSFWRKTDEQY
- TRBV5-4 ASSLEGGAWEQY
- TRBV11-2 ASSLNSGYSTDTQY
- TRBV5-1 ASSLRQGSYGYT
- TRBV30 AWSVQSGGDEKLF
- TRBV5-1 ASSGGTSGTYEQY
- TRBV28 ASSLSRGLRADTQY
- TRBV10-3 ATGQGFDNTIY
- TRBV5-1 ASSLAGTSFMDTQY
few TRBV7-6 ASSSQVAGARETQY
- TRBV12-5 ASGLAHLRTGLRYISLPTNEQF
once TRBV15 ATSRGQGGYGYT
- TRBV29-1 SVRGLGGNTIY
- TRBV5-4 ASSLGGGRLVGYNEQF
- TRBV9 ASSAPGGFFEKLF
- TRBV7-6 ASSAQGSVAGNTIY
- TRBV11-3 ASSLGREREQY
- TRBV7-2 ASSLVGTSTDTQY
- TRBV28 ASRPPLAGVGNEQF
few TRBV18 ASSHRDESDQPQH
- TRBV10-1 ASSEPSGGVQY
- TRBV19 ASSTMRSTGELF
- TRBV5-1 ASSLVGQGETQY
- TRBV7-3 ASSLLGGANTEAF
- TRBV19 ASSIPRREQY
- TRBV7-9 ASSLQGAESETQY
- TRBV2 ASSKMSYRQSRANVLT
- TRBV15 ATSTELWTAYNSPLH
- TRBV7-9 ASSSVRQETQY
- TRBV27 ASSGAGGLGYEQY
- TRBV30 ASQLGFYNSPLH
- TRBV7-4 ASSSPGQGGEKLF
- TRBV27 ASSFISTGKTTEAF
- TRBV11-3 ASSSGQEHREQY
- TRBV29-1 SVDAGGQGEAF
- TRBV7-2 ASSLPGLAANYEQY
- TRBV27 ASRSFSTNEKLF
- TRBV12-5 ASDLGRPNEKLF
- TRBV18 ASSPPLAGIYEQY
- TRBV5-1 ASSGGQGTGELF